Described below is a single T cell receptor beta chain sequence and its context. This sample stems from a study of T cell changes during pregnancy in multiple sclerosis. Trimming removed 0 bases from V and 6 bases from J; junction bases left unmatched: 6. The CDR3 consists of 16 residues. The germline gives CDR1 LGHNT, CDR2 FRNRAP. Assay: immunoSEQ multiplex PCR; the TCRdb copy retains only in-frame clones and omits some. The table shows about 48,000 clones, with about 94% occurring only once. Sequenced material: CD4+ T cells from peripheral blood mononuclear cells, taken in the first trimester of pregnancy. The receptor was isolated from a female donor with multiple sclerosis, enrolled in a pregnancy study. This chain joins TRBV12-5 and TRBJ2-1; 9 bases align to TRBD1. CDR3: CASGLVIGQGSNEQFF. CDR3 bases: TGTGCTAGTGGTTTGGTAATAGGACAGGGGAGCAATGAGCAGTTCTTC.